Listed below are T cell receptor beta chains from one sample, sequenced in a study of cytomegalovirus exposure and HLA in healthy donors. Libraries were prepared by immunoSEQ multiplex PCR; TCRdb keeps only in-frame clonotypes and omits some of them. The table lists 200,000 to 250,000 clones, around 80% of them singletons. Material: PBMCs. All receptors come from a girl aged 2-10 years in good health and CMV-seronegative. CDR3s include the opening cysteine and the closing phenylalanine or tryptophan. The D gene is left open where the match is weak. Not all rows give a size; the values are once, few, many and, for expanded clones, a class.

J | V | D | size | DNA | CDR3
TRBJ1-1 | TRBV29-1 | TRBD1 | - | TGCAGCGGGGGACAGATGAACACTGAAGCTTTCTTT | CSGGQMNTEAFF
TRBJ2-7 | TRBV5-6 | TRBD1 | - | TGTGCCAGCAGCTTTGCCCCGGGACAGGGACAGACCTACGAGCAGTACTTC | CASSFAPGQGQTYEQYF
TRBJ2-7 | TRBV6-5 | - | few | TGTGCCAGCAGTTACGGCCCAAGCTACGAGCAGTACTTC | CASSYGPSYEQYF
TRBJ1-3 | TRBV4-2 | - | - | TGTGCCAGCAGCCAAGGGAGCAGCCCAAACACCATATATTTT | CASSQGSSPNTIYF
TRBJ2-7 | TRBV7-6 | - | - | TGTGCCAGCAGCTCTGGACTAACCCAGTACGAGCAGTACTTC | CASSSGLTQYEQYF
TRBJ2-7 | TRBV7-9 | - | - | TGTGCCAGCAGCTTCGGGCCAGAGGGTACCTACGAGCAGTACTTC | CASSFGPEGTYEQYF
TRBJ1-1 | TRBV5-5 | TRBD1 | few | TGTGCCAGCAGCTTGGGGATGGGGGGGACAGGGCCGAACACTGAAGCTTTCTTT | CASSLGMGGTGPNTEAFF
TRBJ2-1 | TRBV11-2 | TRBD2 | - | TGTGCCAGCAAGACTAGCGGAACGAATGAGCAGTTCTTC | CASKTSGTNEQFF
TRBJ2-5 | TRBV5-1 | - | few | TGCGCCAGCAGCTTGGCCGGGTTTGGAGAGACCCAGTACTTC | CASSLAGFGETQYF
TRBJ2-2 | TRBV29-1 | - | - | TGCAGCGTTGAGGGACAGAACACCGGGGAGCTGTTTTTT | CSVEGQNTGELFF
TRBJ2-1 | TRBV9 | - | few | TGTGCCAGCAGCCTCGAAGCGGAAACCTACAATGAGCAGTTCTTC | CASSLEAETYNEQFF
TRBJ2-1 | TRBV28 | TRBD2 | - | TGTGCCAGCCAGACTAGCCAGTCCTACAATGAGCAGTTCTTC | CASQTSQSYNEQFF
TRBJ1-2 | TRBV10-3 | TRBD1 | few | TGTGCCATCAGTGAGTCGGAGAGGGGGCGCCGCTCGGCTGGCTACACCTTC | CAISESERGRRSAGYTF
TRBJ1-1 | TRBV10-3 | - | - | TGTGCCACCGTGAGTGAAGTGAACACTGAAGCTTTCTTT | CATVSEVNTEAFF
TRBJ2-5 | TRBV6-6 | TRBD2 | - | TGTGCCAGCAGTTACGCGGGAGGATTCAGAGAGACCCAGTACTTC | CASSYAGGFRETQYF
TRBJ1-1 | TRBV6-1 | - | - | TGTGCCGTCCAAAATTTTCGGTCGACTGAAGCTTTCTTT | CAVQNFRSTEAFF
TRBJ2-7 | TRBV7-8 | - | - | TGTGCCAGCAGCTTTCGGGAGTCGATGGCCTCCTACGAGCAGTACTTC | CASSFRESMASYEQYF
TRBJ2-1 | TRBV29-1 | TRBD1 | - | TGCAGCGTTGATGCCGGGACAGGGGGGAATGAGCAGTTCTTC | CSVDAGTGGNEQFF
TRBJ2-6 | TRBV6-4 | TRBD2 | - | TGTGCCAGCAGTGACGTGTCGACGTTGGGGGGGAATAACGTCCTGACTTTC | CASSDVSTLGGNNVLTF
TRBJ2-3 | TRBV10-2 | - | once | TGCGCCAGCAGACAGGGTATGGGCACAGATACGCAGTATTTT | CASRQGMGTDTQYF
TRBJ2-7 | TRBV2 | - | - | TGTGCCAGCAGTGACCTCGGGTACTTCGATGAAACCTACGAGCAGTACTTC | CASSDLGYFDETYEQYF
TRBJ2-7 | TRBV7-6 | TRBD1 | - | TGTGCCAGCAGCCCGGGACAGGAGTTCTACGAGCAGTACTTC | CASSPGQEFYEQYF
TRBJ2-3 | TRBV5-1 | - | - | TGCGCCAGCAGCTTGGCAGGGAGGTCCGATACGCAGTATTTT | CASSLAGRSDTQYF
TRBJ2-3 | TRBV6-1 | - | few | TGTGCCAGCAGTGTCAGGCCCACCACAGATACGCAGTATTTT | CASSVRPTTDTQYF
TRBJ2-5 | TRBV29-1 | TRBD1 | - | TGCAGCGTTGAAAGGGGGCGAGGGGAGACCCAGTACTTC | CSVERGRGETQYF
TRBJ2-5 | TRBV6-5 | TRBD2 | once | TGTGCCAGCAGTACCGGGGGGGAGACCCAGTACTTC | CASSTGGETQYF
TRBJ2-7 | TRBV29-1 | TRBD2 | - | TGCAGCGTGCGGACTAGCGGAAATTACGAGCAGTACTTC | CSVRTSGNYEQYF